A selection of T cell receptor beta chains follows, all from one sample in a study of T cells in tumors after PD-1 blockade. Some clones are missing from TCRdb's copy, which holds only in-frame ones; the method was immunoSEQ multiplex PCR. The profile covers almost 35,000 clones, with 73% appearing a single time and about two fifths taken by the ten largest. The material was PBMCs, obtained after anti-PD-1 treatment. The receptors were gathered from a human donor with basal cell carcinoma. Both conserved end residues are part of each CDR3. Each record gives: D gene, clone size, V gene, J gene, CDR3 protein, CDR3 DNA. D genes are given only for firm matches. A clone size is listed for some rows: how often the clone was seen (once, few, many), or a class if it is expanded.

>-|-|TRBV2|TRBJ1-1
CASTGQTSNTEAFF
TGTGCCAGCACAGGACAGACCTCGAACACTGAAGCTTTCTTT
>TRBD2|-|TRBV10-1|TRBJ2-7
CASSRRAPSGVF
TGCGCCAGCAGTAGACGGGCGCCTAGCGGGGTCTTC
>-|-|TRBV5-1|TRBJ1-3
CASSTGSNNRANTIYF
TGCGCCAGCAGCACGGGTTCAAATAACAGGGCCAACACCATATATTTT
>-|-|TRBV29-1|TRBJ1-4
CSGGDVHNEKLFF
TGCAGCGGGGGGGACGTTCATAATGAAAAACTGTTTTTT
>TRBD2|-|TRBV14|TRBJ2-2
CASSQGLAGLPNTGELFF
TGTGCCAGCAGCCAAGGACTAGCGGGGCTCCCGAACACCGGGGAGCTGTTTTTT
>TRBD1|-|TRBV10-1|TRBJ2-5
CASTSTGLETQYF
TGCGCCAGCACCTCGACAGGGTTAGAGACCCAGTACTTC
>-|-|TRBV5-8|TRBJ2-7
CANRLREQTYEQYF
TGTGCCAACCGACTAAGGGAACAGACCTACGAGCAGTACTTC
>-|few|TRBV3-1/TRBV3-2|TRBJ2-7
CASSQENYEQYF
TGTGCCAGCAGCCAAGAGAACTACGAGCAGTACTTC
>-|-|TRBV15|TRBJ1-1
CATSRDRGGNTEAFF
TGTGCCACCAGCAGAGATAGGGGGGGCAACACTGAAGCTTTCTTT
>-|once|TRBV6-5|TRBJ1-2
CASRYWTDSNYGYTF
TGTGCCAGCAGATACTGGACAGATTCTAACTATGGCTACACCTTC
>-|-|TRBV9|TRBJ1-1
CASSPDMDTEAFF
TGTGCCAGCAGCCCCGACATGGACACTGAAGCTTTCTTT
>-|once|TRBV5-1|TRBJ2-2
CASLPGYGSNTGELFF
TGCGCCAGCTTACCCGGGTACGGGAGCAACACCGGGGAGCTGTTTTTT
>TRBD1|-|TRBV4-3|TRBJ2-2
CASSQDHRGRTGELFF
TGCGCCAGCAGCCAAGACCACAGGGGAAGGACCGGGGAGCTGTTTTTT
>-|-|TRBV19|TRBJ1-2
CASSIMSPYGYTF
TGTGCCAGTAGTATTATGAGTCCCTATGGCTACACCTTC
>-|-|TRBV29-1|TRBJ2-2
CSVDVGTGELFF
TGCAGCGTTGATGTAGGTACCGGGGAGCTGTTTTTT
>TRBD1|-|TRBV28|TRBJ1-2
CASSPYRGRHKGYTF
TGTGCCAGCAGTCCCTACAGGGGGCGCCATAAAGGCTACACCTTC
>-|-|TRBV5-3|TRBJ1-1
CARSIRKGPEPLNTEAFF
TGTGCCAGAAGCATACGAAAAGGGCCCGAGCCACTAAACACTGAAGCTTTCTTT
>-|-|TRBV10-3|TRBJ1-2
CAISEEEDYGYTF
TGTGCCATCAGTGAGGAGGAAGACTATGGCTACACCTTC
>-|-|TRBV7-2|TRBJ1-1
CASSLVYPGRGTEAFF
TGTGCCAGCAGCTTAGTTTATCCGGGGAGGGGGACTGAAGCTTTCTTT
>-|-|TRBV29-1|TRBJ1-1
CSLATGGGTEAFF
TGCAGCCTCGCGACGGGTGGGGGGACTGAAGCTTTCTTT
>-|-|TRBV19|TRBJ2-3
CASSIGGDETDTQYF
TGTGCCAGTAGTATAGGAGGGGACGAGACAGATACGCAGTATTTT
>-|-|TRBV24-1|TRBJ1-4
CATSPGPTEKLFF
TGTGCCACCAGCCCGGGACCAACCGAAAAACTGTTTTTT
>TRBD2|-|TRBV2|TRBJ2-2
CASKLAENTGELFF
TGTGCCAGCAAACTAGCGGAAAACACCGGGGAGCTGTTTTTT
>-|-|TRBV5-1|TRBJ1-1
CASSLEGDETTEAFF
TGCGCCAGCAGCTTGGAGGGCGACGAGACCACTGAAGCTTTCTTT
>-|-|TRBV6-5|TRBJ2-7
CASRTDRKSDHEQYF
TGTGCCAGCAGGACAGACAGGAAAAGTGACCACGAGCAGTACTTC
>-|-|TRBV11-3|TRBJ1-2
CASSFGEVGGYTF
TGTGCCAGCAGCTTCGGGGAGGTCGGGGGCTACACCTTC
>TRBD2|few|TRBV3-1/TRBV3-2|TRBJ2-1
CASSQWTSGGLGEQFF
TGTGCCAGCAGCCAATGGACTAGCGGGGGGTTGGGTGAGCAGTTCTTC
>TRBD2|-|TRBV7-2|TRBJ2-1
CASSLALANNEQFF
TGTGCCAGCAGCTTAGCACTAGCGAACAATGAGCAGTTCTTC
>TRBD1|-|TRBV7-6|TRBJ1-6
CASSSRTGNSPLHF
TGTGCCAGCAGCTCCCGGACAGGGAATTCACCCCTCCACTTT
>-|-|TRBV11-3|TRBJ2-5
CASTDRETQYF
TGTGCCAGTACCGATAGAGAGACCCAGTACTTC
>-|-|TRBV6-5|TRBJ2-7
CASTPSGGTGEQYF
TGTGCCAGCACTCCTTCTGGGGGGACGGGGGAGCAGTACTTC
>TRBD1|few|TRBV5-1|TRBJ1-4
CASSYTGVVTNEKLFF
TGCGCCAGCAGCTATACAGGGGTAGTAACTAATGAAAAACTGTTTTTT